Here is one T cell receptor beta chain with its context. The antigen remains undetermined. V shed 3 bases and J shed 8 bases, with 11 bases lying between them. The length of the CDR3 is 13 residues. Germline CDR1 reads KGHSH; CDR2 reads LQKENI. The data are from a study of blood T cells in healthy people across ages. Background on the study: Per two T cells, about one barcoded beta molecule was captured through template switching. Study outcomes and limitations: Possibly confounding the expanded clonotype changes was the fact that donor CMV status was unknown.

Ranging in age from roughly 6 to 100, the donors were healthy Caucasian individuals from Russia. A J-beta primer mix and a sample-barcoded 5' primer were used in a second PCR of about 7 to 12 cycles. Each CDR3 protein is one row after TCRdb ran MiXCR on the 5' RACE reads. Of about 680,000 distinct CDR3 sequences detected, about half appear once; the ten largest clones hold 30% to 40%. J is TRBJ2-1 and V is TRBV18, with unresolved D. Sample: blood. This TCR was recovered from a woman between 55 and 75 years old in good health. The CDR3 DNA follows: TGTGCCAGCTCACCCAACACAGCCGATGAGCAGTTCTTC. Encoded protein: CASSPNTADEQFF.